Following are 15 T cell receptor beta chains from one sample sequenced in a study of regulatory T cells in long-lasting Graves disease (dated by TCRdb to the early 2020s). The time point label of this sample denotes: newly diagnosed GD, antithyroid drugs for less than 3 months. RNA was extracted from PBMCs in TRIzol for both TCR sequencing and RNA sequencing. Library preparation was by multiplex PCR. TCRdb shows the sequencer as Illumina HiSeq 4000. CDR3 regions were amplified by Arm-PCR with iRepertoire HTBI primers to construct TCR beta libraries. The public reads were quality trimmed at Q25 with fastp and then assembled into clones with MiXCR by TCRdb, keeping productive beta chains. All rows with the same CDR3 protein become a single entry with the most common DNA and genes. This sample gives under 450,000 distinct CDR3 sequences in total; 15% to 20% of them show up just once. The ten largest clones represent around 20% of the sample.

These data also featured in a second study, about T cells in Graves' hyperthyroidism and ophthalmopathy.

The sequencing used peripheral blood mononuclear cells (PBMCs), collected at new diagnosis, from a patient treated with antithyroid drugs. The receptors shown here come from a woman aged 18-29 years with Graves disease. Donor details come from another sample of the same person, matched by shared clones.

Worth noting for this clonotype: The junction departs from the called germline gene at one end, perhaps through a read error. J is TRBJ1-4 and V is TRBV10-3; D is unresolved. Germline CDR1 ENHRY, CDR2 SYGVKD. The CDR3 contains 13 residues. CDR3 protein: CTISDNSDEKLFF. The CDR3 region has the DNA TGTACCATCAGTGATAACAGCGATGAAAAACTGTTTTTT.

This clonotype was counted ten times or more. The chain combines TRBV11-2 with TRBJ2-5; 8 positions match TRBD2. CDR3 length: 15 amino acids. V shed 5 bases and J 4 bases; nucleotides not matched to a gene: 9. CDR1 and CDR2 from the germline V gene are SGHAT and FQNNGV. CDR3 bases: TGTGCCAGCAGCCTCGGGAGGGCCGGTACAGAGACCCAGTACTTC. Its translation is CASSLGRAGTETQYF.

The chain carries TRBV19 and TRBJ2-2, with D possibly being TRBD2 (6 bases). The V gene lost 9 bases and the J gene lost 4 bases, with 24 bases spanning the gap. The CDR3 spans 17 residues. Per the germline V gene, CDR1 is LNHDA and CDR2 is SQIVND (reference sequence). The CDR3 here is CARGALAGREITGELFF. The DNA for the CDR3 is TGTGCCAGAGGGGCCCTGGCGGGGCGCGAAATCACCGGGGAGCTGTTTTTT.

This clonotype was seen repeatedly, ten times or more. The chain couples TRBV10-3 to TRBJ2-2; D may be TRBD1 (6 bases). This CDR3 comprises 13 residues. Germline values: CDR1 ENHRY, CDR2 SYGVKD. V was pared by 8 bases and J by 1 base, with 8 bases between. CDR3 DNA sequence: TGTGCCATCGGGGGACAGAACACCGGGGAGCTGTTTTTT. Protein: CAIGGQNTGELFF.

This clonotype was detected many times. The chain carries TRBV20-1 and TRBJ1-5, with D possibly matching TRBD1 (6 bases). Germline V gene data show CDR1 as DFQATT and CDR2 as SNEGSKA (reference sequence). With 0 bases removed from V and 1 base from J, the gap between germline ends came to 10 bases. This CDR3 spans 15 amino acids. The CDR3 region has the DNA TGCAGTGCTAGAGATATCCAGGGGAGCAATCAGCCCCAGCATTTT. It specifies CSARDIQGSNQPQHF.

For this clonotype: A read error is the likely source, as a far larger clone sits one nucleotide away. The chain employs TRBV7-9 and TRBJ2-5, with 7 positions matching TRBD1. The DNA end is more similar to TRBJ2-1, so the J call may be wrong. The germline V gene encodes CDR1 SEHNR and CDR2 FQNEAQ (reference sequence). The CDR3 runs 14 residues. The CDR3 reads CASSSTTGNDEQFF. The CDR3 nucleotides are TGTGCCAGCAGCTCAACGACAGGGAACGATGAGCAGTTCTTC.

Many counts were recorded for this clonotype. The chain uses TRBV11-2 and TRBJ1-2, with 10 nucleotides matching TRBD1. V shed 8 bases and J 4 bases; nucleotides not matched to a gene: 4. There are 13 residues in the CDR3. From germline, CDR1 is SGHAT and CDR2 FQNNGV. The CDR3 protein is CASGGQGPYGYTF. The CDR3 bases are TGTGCCAGCGGGGGACAGGGGCCCTATGGCTACACCTTC.

This clonotype appeared many times. The chain employs TRBV12-3 or TRBV12-4 and TRBJ2-7; no clear D. The CDR3 is 10 amino acids. V shed 7 bases and J shed 7 bases, with 8 bases lying between them. CDR3 nucleotide sequence: TGTGCCAGCACCCTACGGGAGCAGTACTTC. This sequence encodes CASTLREQYF.

This clonotype has more than one count but fewer than ten. The chain combines TRBV2 with TRBJ1-3, with 8 bases fitting TRBD1. This CDR3 contains 14 residues. The J segment lost 2 bases and the V segment lost 4 bases, leaving 1 base of the junction unmatched. Germline CDR1 and CDR2: SNHLY and FYNNEI. The CDR3 here is CASSAQGAGNTIYF. The CDR3 DNA sequence: TGTGCCAGCAGTGCACAGGGGGCTGGAAACACCATATATTTT.

This clonotype was seen a handful of times. Just one base apart from a much larger clone, this may be a read error. The chain's CDR3 is CASSLTRGGTEAFF. In nucleotides, the CDR3 is TGTGCCAGCAGTCTAACACGGGGAGGCACTGAAGCTTTCTTT. This chain uses TRBV6-2 or TRBV6-3 with TRBJ1-1; D is unresolved. CDR3 length equals 14 residues. From germline, CDR1 is MNHEY and CDR2 SVGEGT. V lost 5 bases to trimming and J lost 4 bases, with 14 bases between them.

This clonotype was detected ten times or more. This rearrangement joins TRBV30 to TRBJ2-5; 14 nucleotides align to TRBD2. The CDR3 length is 15 residues. The junction had 7 bases not matched to a gene; V was cut back by 5 bases and J by 5 bases. In germline, CDR1 is GTSNPN, CDR2 SVGIG (reference sequence). CDR3 sequence: CAWGTSGGRGETQYF. CDR3 nucleotides: TGTGCCTGGGGGACTAGCGGGGGACGAGGGGAGACCCAGTACTTC.

This clonotype has at least ten counts. The chain joins TRBV2 to TRBJ2-5, with a weak D call TRBD2 (5 bases). This CDR3 is built from 15 residues. The germline V gene encodes CDR1 SNHLY and CDR2 FYNNEI. V was clipped by 7 bases and J by 4 bases, with 19 bases between them. CDR3 sequence (DNA): TGTGCCAGCATCTCCAAGCGGAAGTATGGAGAGACCCAGTACTTC. This codes for CASISKRKYGETQYF.

This clonotype was observed a few times. J is TRBJ1-3 and V is TRBV27; D call uncertain. This CDR3 spans 14 amino acids. Germline CDR1 reads MNHEY; CDR2 reads SMNVEV (reference sequence). V lost 2 bases to trimming and J lost 0 bases, with 5 bases between them. The CDR3 region has the DNA TGTGCCAGCAGTTTAAGGCGCTCTGGAAACACCATATATTTT. Protein: CASSLRRSGNTIYF.

This clonotype was seen ten or more times. This sequence joins TRBV10-3 and TRBJ2-3; 10 nucleotides agree with TRBD2. The germline V gene encodes CDR1 ENHRY and CDR2 SYGVKD. The CDR3 totals 13 residues. Trimming removed 10 bases from V and 1 base from J; junction bases left unmatched: 2. For the CDR3, the DNA is TGTGCCACCGGGACTAGCGGCACAGATACGCAGTATTTT. Translation gives CATGTSGTDTQYF.

This clonotype was seen only a few times. J is TRBJ2-1 and V is TRBV30; D remains ambiguous. Trimming shortened V by 3 bases and J by 3 bases, and 3 bases separated the two germline ends. The CDR3 spans 11 residues. The germline gives CDR1 GTSNPN, CDR2 SVGIG (reference sequence). CDR3 region: CAWRGYNEQFF. Written as DNA, the CDR3 is TGTGCCTGGAGAGGCTACAATGAGCAGTTCTTC.